This T cell receptor beta chain was sequenced for a study of T cell clonality in common variable immunodeficiency. Notes on the study in general: Patient heterogeneity in the CVID cohort limited correlations between repertoire features and clinical complications.

With V trimmed by 5 bases and J by 2 bases, 7 bases remained unmatched. From germline, CDR1 is SEHNR and CDR2 FQNEAQ (reference sequence). CDR3 size: 15 residues. The repertoire was sequenced with immunoSEQ multiplex PCR; TCRdb's copy has only in-frame clones and lacks some. The repertoire consists of about 44,000 clones, none detected only once. This clone was counted many times. Its antigen remains unidentified. The CDR3 goes on 3 residues after the read ends, and that part is filled in from the germline J gene. Sequenced input: peripheral blood mononuclear cells. The clonotype was recovered from a person aged 18 to 75 in good health. The rearrangement uses TRBV7-9 and TRBJ1-2; 8 positions match TRBD1. CDR3 protein: CASSIGQGANYGYTF. CDR3 bases read: TGTGCCAGCAGCATAGGACAGGGCGCGAACTATGGC.